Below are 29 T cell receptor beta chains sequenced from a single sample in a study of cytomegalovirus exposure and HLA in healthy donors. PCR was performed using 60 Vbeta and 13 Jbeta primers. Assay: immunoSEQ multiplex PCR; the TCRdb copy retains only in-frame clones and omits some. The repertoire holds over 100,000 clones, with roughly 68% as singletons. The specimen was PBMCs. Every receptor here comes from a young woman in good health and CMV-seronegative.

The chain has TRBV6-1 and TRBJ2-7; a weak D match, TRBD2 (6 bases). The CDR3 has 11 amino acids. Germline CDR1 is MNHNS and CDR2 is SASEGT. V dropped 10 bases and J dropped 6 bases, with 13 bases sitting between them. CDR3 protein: CATPRGFEQYF. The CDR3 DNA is TGTGCCACCCCCCGGGGGTTCGAGCAGTACTTC.

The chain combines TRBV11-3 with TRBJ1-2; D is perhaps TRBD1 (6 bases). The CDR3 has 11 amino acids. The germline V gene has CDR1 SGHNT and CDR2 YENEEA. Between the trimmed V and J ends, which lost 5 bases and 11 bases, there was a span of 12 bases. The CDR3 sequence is CASSRGGQYTF. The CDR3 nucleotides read TGTGCCAGCAGCCGCGGGGGACAATACACCTTC. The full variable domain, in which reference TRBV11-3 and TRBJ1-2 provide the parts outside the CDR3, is EAGVVQSPRYKIIEKKQPVAFWCNPISGHNTLYWYLQNLGQGPELLIRYENEEAVDDSQLPKDRFSAERLKGVDSTLKIQPAELGDSAVYLCASSRGGQYTFGSGTRLTVV.

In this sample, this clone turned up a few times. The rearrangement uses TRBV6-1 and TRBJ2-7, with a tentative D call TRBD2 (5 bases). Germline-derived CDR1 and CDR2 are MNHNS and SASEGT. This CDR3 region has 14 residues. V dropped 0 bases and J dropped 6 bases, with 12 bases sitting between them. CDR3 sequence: CASSEATREGEQYF. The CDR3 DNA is TGTGCCAGCAGTGAAGCTACGAGGGAAGGCGAGCAGTACTTC.

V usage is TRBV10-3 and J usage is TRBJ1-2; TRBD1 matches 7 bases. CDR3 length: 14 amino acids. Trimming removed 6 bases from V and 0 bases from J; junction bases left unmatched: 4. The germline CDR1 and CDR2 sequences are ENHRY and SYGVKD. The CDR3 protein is CAIRDRDPNYGYTF. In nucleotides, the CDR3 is TGTGCCATCAGAGACAGGGACCCTAACTATGGCTACACCTTC.

The CDR3 coding sequence is TGCGCCAGCAGCCCAGGACTAGTGGGGAACACCGGGGAGCTGTTTTTT. Its protein is CASSPGLVGNTGELFF. The V gene is TRBV4-1, the J gene TRBJ2-2; the match to TRBD2 covers 7 bases. The V gene's germline CDR1 is MGHRA and CDR2 YSYEKL. The trim removed 4 bases at V and 1 base at J, leaving 6 bases unmatched. The CDR3 has 16 amino acids.

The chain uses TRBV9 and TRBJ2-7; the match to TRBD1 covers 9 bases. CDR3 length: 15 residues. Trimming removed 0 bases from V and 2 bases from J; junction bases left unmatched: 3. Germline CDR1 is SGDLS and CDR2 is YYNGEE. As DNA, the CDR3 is TGTGCCAGCAGCGTAGCTACAGGGGGCCCCTACGAGCAGTACTTC. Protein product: CASSVATGGPYEQYF.

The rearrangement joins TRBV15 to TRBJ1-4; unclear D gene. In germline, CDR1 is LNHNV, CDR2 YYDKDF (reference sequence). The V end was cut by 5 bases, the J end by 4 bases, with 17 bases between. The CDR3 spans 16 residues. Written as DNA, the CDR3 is TGTGCCACCAGCGCGTCCGGCAGGCATGGTAATGAAAAACTGTTTTTT. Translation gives CATSASGRHGNEKLFF.

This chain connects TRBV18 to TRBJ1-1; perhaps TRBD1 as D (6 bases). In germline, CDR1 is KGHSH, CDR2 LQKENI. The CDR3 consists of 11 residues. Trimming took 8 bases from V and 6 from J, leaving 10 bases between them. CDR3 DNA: TGTGCCAGCCGGACAGCTTCTGAAGCTTTCTTT. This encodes CASRTASEAFF.

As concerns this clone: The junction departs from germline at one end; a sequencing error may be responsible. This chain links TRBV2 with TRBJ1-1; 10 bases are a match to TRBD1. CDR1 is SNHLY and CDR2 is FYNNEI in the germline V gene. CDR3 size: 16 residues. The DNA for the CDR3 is TGTGCCAGCAGGGAAGGGACAGGGGCCATGAACACTGAAGCTTTCTTT. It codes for CASREGTGAMNTEAFF. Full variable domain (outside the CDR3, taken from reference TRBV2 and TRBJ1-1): EPEVTQTPSHQVTQMGQEVILRCVPISNHLYFYWYRQILGQKVEFLVSFYNNEISEKSEIFDDQFSVERPDGSNFTLKIRSTKLEDSAMYFCASREGTGAMNTEAFFGQGTRLTVV.

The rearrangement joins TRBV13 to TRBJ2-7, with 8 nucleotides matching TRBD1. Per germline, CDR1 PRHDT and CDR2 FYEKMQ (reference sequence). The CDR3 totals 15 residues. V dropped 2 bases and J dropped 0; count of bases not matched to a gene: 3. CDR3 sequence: CASSLKGTGSYEQYF. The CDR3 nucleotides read TGTGCCAGCAGCTTAAAAGGGACAGGCTCCTACGAGCAGTACTTC.

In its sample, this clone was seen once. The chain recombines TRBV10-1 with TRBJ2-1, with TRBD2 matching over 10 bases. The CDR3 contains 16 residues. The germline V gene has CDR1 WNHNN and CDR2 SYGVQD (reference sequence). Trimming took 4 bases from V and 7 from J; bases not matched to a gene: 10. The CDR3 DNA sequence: TGCGCCAGCAGTGCCAAGGGACTAGCGAACAGGAATGAGCAGTTCTTC. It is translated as CASSAKGLANRNEQFF.

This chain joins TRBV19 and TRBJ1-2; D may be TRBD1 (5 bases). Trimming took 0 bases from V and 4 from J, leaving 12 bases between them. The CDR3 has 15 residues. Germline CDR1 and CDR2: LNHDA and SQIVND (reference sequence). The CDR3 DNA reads TGTGCCAGTAGTATAGATTATAGGGGTATCTATGGCTACACCTTC. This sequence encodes CASSIDYRGIYGYTF.

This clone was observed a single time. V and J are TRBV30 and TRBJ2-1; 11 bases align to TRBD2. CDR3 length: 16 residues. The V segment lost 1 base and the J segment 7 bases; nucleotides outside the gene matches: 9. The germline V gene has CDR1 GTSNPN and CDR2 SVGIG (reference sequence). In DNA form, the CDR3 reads TGTGCCTGGAGTGCGTTAGCGGGAGGGCCTTTGAATGAGCAGTTCTTC. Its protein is CAWSALAGGPLNEQFF. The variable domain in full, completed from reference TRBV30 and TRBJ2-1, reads SQTIHQWPATLVQPVGSPLSLECTVEGTSNPNLYWYRQAAGRGLQLLFYSVGIGQISSEVPQNLSASRPQDRQFILSSKKLLLSDSGFYLCAWSALAGGPLNEQFFGPGTRLTVL.

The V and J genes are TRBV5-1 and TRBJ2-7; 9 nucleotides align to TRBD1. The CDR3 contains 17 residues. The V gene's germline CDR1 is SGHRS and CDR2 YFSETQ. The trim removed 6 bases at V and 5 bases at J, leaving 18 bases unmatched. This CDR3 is CASTLRPSGTGSDEQYF. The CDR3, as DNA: TGCGCCAGCACCCTCCGGCCTTCCGGGACAGGGAGCGACGAGCAGTACTTC.

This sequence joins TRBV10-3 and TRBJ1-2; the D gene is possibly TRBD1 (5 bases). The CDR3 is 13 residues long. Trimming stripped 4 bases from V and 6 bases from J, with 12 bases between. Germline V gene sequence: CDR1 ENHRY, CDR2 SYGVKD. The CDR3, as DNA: TGTGCCATCAGTGGGAACAGGATTGATGGCTACACCTTC. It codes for CAISGNRIDGYTF.

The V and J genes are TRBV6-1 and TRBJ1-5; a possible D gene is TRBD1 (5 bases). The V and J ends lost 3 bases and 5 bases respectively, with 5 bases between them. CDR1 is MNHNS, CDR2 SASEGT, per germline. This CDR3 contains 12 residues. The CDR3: CASSDRDQPQHF. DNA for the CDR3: TGTGCCAGCAGTGACAGGGATCAGCCCCAGCATTTT.

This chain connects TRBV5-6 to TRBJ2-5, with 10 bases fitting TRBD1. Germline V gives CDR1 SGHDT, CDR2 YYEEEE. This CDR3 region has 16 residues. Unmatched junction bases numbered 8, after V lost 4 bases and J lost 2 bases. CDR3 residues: CASSLKGQGRQETQYF. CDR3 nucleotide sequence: TGTGCCAGCAGCCTAAAGGGACAGGGGCGTCAAGAGACCCAGTACTTC. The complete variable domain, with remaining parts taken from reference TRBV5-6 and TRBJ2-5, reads DAGVTQSPTHLIKTRGQQVTLRCSPKSGHDTVSWYQQALGQGPQFIFQYYEEEERQRGNFPDRFSGHQFPNYSSELNVNALLLGDSALYLCASSLKGQGRQETQYFGPGTRLLVL.

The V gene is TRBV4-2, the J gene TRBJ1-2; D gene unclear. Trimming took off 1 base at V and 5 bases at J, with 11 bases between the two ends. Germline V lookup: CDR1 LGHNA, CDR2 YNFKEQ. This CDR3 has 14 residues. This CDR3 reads CASSQGASRYGYTF. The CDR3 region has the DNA TGTGCCAGCAGCCAAGGGGCCTCGCGTTATGGCTACACCTTC.

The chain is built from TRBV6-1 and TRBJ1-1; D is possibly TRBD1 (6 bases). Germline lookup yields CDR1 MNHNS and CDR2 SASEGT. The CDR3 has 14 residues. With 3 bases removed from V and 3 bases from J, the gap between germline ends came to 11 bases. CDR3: CASSDAGADTEAFF. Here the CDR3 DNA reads TGTGCCAGCAGTGATGCAGGGGCGGACACTGAAGCTTTCTTT.

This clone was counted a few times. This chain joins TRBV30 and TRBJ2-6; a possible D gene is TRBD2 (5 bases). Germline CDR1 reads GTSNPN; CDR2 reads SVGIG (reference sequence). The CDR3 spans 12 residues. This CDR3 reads CAFGGGANVLTF. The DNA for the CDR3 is TGTGCGTTCGGAGGTGGGGCCAACGTCCTGACTTTC. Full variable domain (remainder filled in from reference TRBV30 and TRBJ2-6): SQTIHQWPATLVQPVGSPLSLECTVEGTSNPNLYWYRQAAGRGLQLLFYSVGIGQISSEVPQNLSASRPQDRQFILSSKKLLLSDSGFYLCAFGGGANVLTFGAGSRLTVL.

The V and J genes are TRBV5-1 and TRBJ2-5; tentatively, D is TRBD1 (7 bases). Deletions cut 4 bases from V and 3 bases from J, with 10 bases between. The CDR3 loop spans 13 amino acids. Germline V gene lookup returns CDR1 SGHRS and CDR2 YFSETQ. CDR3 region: CASSQGGEETQYF. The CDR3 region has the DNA TGCGCCAGCAGCCAGGGGGGCGAAGAGACCCAGTACTTC.

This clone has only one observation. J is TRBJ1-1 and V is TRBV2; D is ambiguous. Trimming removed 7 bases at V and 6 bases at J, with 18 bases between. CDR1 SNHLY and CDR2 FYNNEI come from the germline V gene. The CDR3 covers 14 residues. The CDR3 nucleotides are TGTGCCAGCACCTATATCGTCCCGTCCGCTGAAGCTTTCTTT. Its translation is CASTYIVPSAEAFF.

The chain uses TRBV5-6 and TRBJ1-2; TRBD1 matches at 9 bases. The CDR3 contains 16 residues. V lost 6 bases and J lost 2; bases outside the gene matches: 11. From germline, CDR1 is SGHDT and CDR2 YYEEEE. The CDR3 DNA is TGTGCCAGCAACCTCTTGACAGGGGGTACAAACTATGGCTACACCTTC. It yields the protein CASNLLTGGTNYGYTF.

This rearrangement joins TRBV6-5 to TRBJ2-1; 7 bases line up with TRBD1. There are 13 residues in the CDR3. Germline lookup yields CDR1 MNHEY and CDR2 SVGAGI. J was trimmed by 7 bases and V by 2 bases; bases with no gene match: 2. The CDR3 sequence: CASSYLTGNEQFF. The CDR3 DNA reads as TGTGCCAGCAGTTACCTGACAGGGAATGAGCAGTTCTTC.

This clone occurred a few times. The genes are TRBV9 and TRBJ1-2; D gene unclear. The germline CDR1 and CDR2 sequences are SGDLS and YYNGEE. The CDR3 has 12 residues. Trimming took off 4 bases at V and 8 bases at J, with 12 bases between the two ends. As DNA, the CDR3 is TGTGCCAGCAGCCCCCTTAATTTCGGCTACACCTTC. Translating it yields CASSPLNFGYTF.

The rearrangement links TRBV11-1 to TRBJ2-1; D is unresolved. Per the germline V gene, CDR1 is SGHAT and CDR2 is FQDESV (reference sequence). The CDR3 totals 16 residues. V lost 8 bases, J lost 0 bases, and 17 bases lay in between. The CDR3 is CASLSTRRSSYNEQFF. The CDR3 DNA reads TGTGCCAGCTTATCAACACGCCGGAGCTCCTACAATGAGCAGTTCTTC.

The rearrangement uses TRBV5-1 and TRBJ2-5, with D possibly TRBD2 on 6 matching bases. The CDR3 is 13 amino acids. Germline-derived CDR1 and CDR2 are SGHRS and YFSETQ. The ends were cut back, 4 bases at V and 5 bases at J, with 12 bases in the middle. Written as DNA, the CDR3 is TGCGCCAGCAGCCCCGGGACTGTGGAGACCCAGTACTTC. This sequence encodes CASSPGTVETQYF.

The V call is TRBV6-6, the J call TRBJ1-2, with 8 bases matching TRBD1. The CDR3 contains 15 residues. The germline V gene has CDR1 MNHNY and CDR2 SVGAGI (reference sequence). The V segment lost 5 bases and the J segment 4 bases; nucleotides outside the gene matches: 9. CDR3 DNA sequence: TGTGCCAGCAGTCCCCGGGACAGGTCCCTCTATGGCTACACCTTC. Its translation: CASSPRDRSLYGYTF.

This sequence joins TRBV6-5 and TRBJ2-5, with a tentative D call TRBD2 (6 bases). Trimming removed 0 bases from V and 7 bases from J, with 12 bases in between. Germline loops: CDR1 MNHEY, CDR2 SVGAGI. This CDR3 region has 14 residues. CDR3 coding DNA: TGTGCCAGCAGTTACTCGGGAGAGGAGGGGACCCAGTACTTC. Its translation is CASSYSGEEGTQYF.